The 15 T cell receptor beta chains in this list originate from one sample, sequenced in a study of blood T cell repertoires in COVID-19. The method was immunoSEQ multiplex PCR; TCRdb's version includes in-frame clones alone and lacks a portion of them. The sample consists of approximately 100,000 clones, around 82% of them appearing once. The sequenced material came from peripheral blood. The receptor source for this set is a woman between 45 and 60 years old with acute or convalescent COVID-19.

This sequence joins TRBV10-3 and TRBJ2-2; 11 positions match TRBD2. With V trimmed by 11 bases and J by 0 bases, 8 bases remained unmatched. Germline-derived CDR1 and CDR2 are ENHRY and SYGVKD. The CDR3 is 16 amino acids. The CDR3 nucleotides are TGTGCCTCAGGAACTAGCGGGGGTTCGAACACCGGGGAGCTGTTTTTT. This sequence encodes CASGTSGGSNTGELFF.

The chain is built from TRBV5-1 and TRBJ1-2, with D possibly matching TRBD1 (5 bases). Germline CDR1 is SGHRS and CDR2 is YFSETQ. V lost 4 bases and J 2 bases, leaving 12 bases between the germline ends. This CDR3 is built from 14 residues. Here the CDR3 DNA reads TGCGCCAGCAGCGGCCAGGGCCTAAACTATGGCTACACCTTC. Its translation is CASSGQGLNYGYTF.

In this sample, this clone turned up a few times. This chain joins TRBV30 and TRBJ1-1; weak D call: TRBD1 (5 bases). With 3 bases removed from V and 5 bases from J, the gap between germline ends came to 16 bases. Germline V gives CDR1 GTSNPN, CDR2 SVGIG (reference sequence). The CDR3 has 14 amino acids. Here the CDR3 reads CAWRGGGVWTEAFF. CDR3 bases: TGTGCCTGGAGGGGGGGAGGGGTATGGACTGAAGCTTTCTTT.

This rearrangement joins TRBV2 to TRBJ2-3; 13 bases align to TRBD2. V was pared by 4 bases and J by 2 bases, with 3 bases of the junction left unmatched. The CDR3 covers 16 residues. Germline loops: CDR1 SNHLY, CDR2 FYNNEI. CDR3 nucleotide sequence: TGTGCCAGCAGTGGGGGACTAGCGGGACTCACAGATACGCAGTATTTT. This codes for CASSGGLAGLTDTQYF.

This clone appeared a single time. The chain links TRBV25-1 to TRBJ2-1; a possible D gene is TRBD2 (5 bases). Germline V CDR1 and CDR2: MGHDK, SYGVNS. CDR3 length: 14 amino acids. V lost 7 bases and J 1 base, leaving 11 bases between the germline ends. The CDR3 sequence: CASTLSGSYNEQFF. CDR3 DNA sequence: TGTGCCAGCACGTTAAGCGGATCCTACAATGAGCAGTTCTTC.

CDR3 sequence: CASSDYGAREAFF. The CDR3 DNA reads TGCGCCAGCAGTGATTATGGGGCGCGTGAAGCTTTCTTT. The chain employs TRBV10-2 and TRBJ1-1; possibly TRBD1 for D (5 bases). The CDR3 loop spans 13 amino acids. V lost 3 bases to trimming and J lost 7 bases, with 12 bases between them. Germline lookup yields CDR1 WSHSY and CDR2 SAAADI.

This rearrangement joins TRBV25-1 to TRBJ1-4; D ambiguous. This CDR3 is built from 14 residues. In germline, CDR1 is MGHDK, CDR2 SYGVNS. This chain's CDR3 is CATSRGSLGEKLFF. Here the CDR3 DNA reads TGTGCGACCTCACGGGGTAGCCTGGGAGAAAAACTGTTTTTT.

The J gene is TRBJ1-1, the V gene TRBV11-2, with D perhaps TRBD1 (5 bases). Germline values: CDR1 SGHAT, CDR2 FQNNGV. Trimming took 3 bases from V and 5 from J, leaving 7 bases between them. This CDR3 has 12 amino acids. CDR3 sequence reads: CASSFGATEAFF. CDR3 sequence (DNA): TGTGCCAGCAGCTTTGGGGCAACTGAAGCTTTCTTT.

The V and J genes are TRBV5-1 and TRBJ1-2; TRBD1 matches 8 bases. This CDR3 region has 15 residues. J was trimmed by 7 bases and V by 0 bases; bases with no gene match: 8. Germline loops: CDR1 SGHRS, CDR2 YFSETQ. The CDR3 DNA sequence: TGCGCCAGCAGCTTGGCCTCCAGGGGGCTTTCTGGCTACACCTTC. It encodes CASSLASRGLSGYTF.

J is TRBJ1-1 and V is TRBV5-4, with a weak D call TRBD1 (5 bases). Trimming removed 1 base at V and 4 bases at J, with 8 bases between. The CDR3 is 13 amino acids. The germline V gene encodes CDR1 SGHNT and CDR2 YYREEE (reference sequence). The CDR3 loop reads CASSLSQGTEAFF. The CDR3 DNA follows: TGTGCCAGCAGCTTGAGTCAGGGCACTGAAGCTTTCTTT.

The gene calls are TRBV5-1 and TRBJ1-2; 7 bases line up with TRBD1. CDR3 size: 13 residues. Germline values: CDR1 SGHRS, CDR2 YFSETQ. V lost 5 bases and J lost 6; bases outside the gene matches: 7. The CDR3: CASRTRQGDGYTF. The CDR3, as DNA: TGCGCCAGCAGGACGCGGCAGGGGGATGGCTACACCTTC.

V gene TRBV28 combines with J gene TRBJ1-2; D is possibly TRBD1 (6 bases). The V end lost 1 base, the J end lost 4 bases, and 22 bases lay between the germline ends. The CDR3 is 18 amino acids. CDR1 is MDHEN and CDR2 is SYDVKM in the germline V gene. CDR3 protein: CASSLFGRAVRGSYGYTF. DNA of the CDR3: TGTGCCAGCAGTTTATTCGGTCGGGCCGTCAGGGGTTCCTATGGCTACACCTTC.

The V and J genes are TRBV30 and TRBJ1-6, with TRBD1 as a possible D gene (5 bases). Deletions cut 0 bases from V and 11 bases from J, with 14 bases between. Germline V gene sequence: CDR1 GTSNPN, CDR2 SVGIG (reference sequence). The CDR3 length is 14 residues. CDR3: CAWSVRQGGTPLHF. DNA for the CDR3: TGTGCCTGGAGTGTACGGCAGGGAGGTACACCCCTCCACTTT.

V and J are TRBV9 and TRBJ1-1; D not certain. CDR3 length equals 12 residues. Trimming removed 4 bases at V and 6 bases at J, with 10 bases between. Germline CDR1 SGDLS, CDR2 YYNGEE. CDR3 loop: CASSPASAEAFF. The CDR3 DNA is TGTGCCAGCAGCCCAGCTAGCGCTGAAGCTTTCTTT. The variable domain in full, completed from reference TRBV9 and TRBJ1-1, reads DSGVTQTPKHLITATGQRVTLRCSPRSGDLSVYWYQQSLDQGLQFLIQYYNGEERAKGNILERFSAQQFPDLHSELNLSSLELGDSALYFCASSPASAEAFFGQGTRLTVV.

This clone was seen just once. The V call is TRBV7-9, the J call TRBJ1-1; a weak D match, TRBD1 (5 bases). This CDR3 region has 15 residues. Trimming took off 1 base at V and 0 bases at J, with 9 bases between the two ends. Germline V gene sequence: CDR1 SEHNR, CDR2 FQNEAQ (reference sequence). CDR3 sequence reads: CASSLGGVLNTEAFF. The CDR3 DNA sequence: TGTGCCAGCAGCTTAGGGGGGGTGTTGAACACTGAAGCTTTCTTT.